Below are 5 T cell receptor beta chains sequenced from a single sample in a study of blood T cells in healthy people across ages (dated by TCRdb to between 2015 and 2016). The protocol used for the library was 5' RACE. Sequencing was carried out with an Illumina HiSeq 2500. A second PCR of roughly 7 to 12 cycles was run with a J-beta primer mix and a sample-barcoded 5' primer. TCRdb trimmed the raw reads at Q25, called clones with MiXCR and kept productive beta chains. Rows merge per CDR3 protein into single entries with the most common DNA and genes. This sample comprises around 800,000 distinct CDR3 sequences, more than 25% of them detected only once. The ten largest clones take up approximately 2.9% of the sample. The same sample was also used in a study of T cells of mothers and their children.

The specimen was blood. The source is a boy between 5 and 17 years old in good health.

This chain links TRBV21-1 with TRBJ2-1; the table gives TRBD1 as D, unverified against the DNA. TRBV21-1 is a documented pseudogene. The CDR3 loop spans 16 amino acids. The CDR3 sequence is CASSKSTGGSGNEQFF. The CDR3 coding sequence is TGTGCCAGCAGCAAATCGACAGGGGGCTCAGGAAATGAGCAGTTCTTC.

V and J are TRBV28 and TRBJ1-5; 7 bases map to TRBD1. This CDR3 has 15 residues. V lost 5 bases, J lost 4 bases, and 8 bases stayed unmatched. Per germline, CDR1 MDHEN and CDR2 SYDVKM. The CDR3 region is CASSPSGQRNQPQHF. CDR3 coding DNA: TGTGCCAGCAGTCCGTCGGGACAGAGAAATCAGCCCCAGCATTTT.

This chain uses TRBV20-1 with TRBJ2-1; TRBD1 is a possible D gene (5 bases). This CDR3 is 14 amino acids long. CDR1 and CDR2 (germline): DFQATT, SNEGSKA (reference sequence). Trimming cost V 5 bases and J 6 bases, with 17 bases left between them. The CDR3 DNA sequence: TGCAGTGCTCCGAATCAGGGTACTCTCAATGAGCAGTTCTTC. It translates to CSAPNQGTLNEQFF.

V usage is TRBV7-9 and J usage is TRBJ1-1; a possible D gene is TRBD1 (5 bases). Trimming took 7 bases from V and 10 from J, leaving 13 bases between them. Germline assignment: CDR1 SEHNR and CDR2 FQNEAQ (reference sequence). The length of the CDR3 is 11 residues. The CDR3 loop reads CASNRMGGAFF. The CDR3 bases are TGTGCCAGCAACAGAATGGGGGGAGCTTTCTTT.

The V call is TRBV29-1, the J call TRBJ2-2; D unresolved. The CDR3 spans 13 residues. V lost 6 bases, J lost 3 bases, and 11 bases lay in between. From germline, CDR1 is SQVTM and CDR2 ANQGSEA. The CDR3 sequence is CSVSTPYTGELFF. The DNA for the CDR3 is TGCAGCGTCAGCACTCCGTACACCGGGGAGCTGTTTTTT.